A selection of T cell receptor beta chains follows, all from one sample in a study of shared clonotypes between healthy human individuals. Libraries were prepared by immunoSEQ multiplex PCR; TCRdb keeps only in-frame clonotypes and omits some of them. The repertoire has about a million clones, about 72% of them found once; the top ten carry almost 0.9%. The material sequenced was memory CD4+ T cells from PBMCs. The source of these receptors is a young man in good health. Some clones in this sample may be carry-over from other donors' samples. The CDR3 runs from the conserved cysteine through the conserved F or W. D genes are given only for firm matches. Size tells how often a clone was seen (once, few, many) or the class of an expanded clone, and some rows leave it out.

d_call: .; clone_size: .; j_call: TRBJ2-5; v_call: TRBV9; cdr3_aa: CASNSGTQSAQYF; cdr3_nt: TGTGCCAGCAACTCCGGGACCCAGTCGGCCCAGTACTTC
d_call: .; clone_size: .; j_call: TRBJ2-1; v_call: TRBV7-3; cdr3_aa: CASSLTRANEQFF; cdr3_nt: TGTGCCAGCAGCTTAACGAGGGCGAATGAGCAGTTCTTC
d_call: .; clone_size: .; j_call: TRBJ1-5; v_call: TRBV18; cdr3_aa: CASSPIDRNQPQHF; cdr3_nt: TGTGCCAGCTCTCCAATCGACCGGAATCAGCCCCAGCATTTT
d_call: TRBD1; clone_size: .; j_call: TRBJ2-7; v_call: TRBV6-5; cdr3_aa: CASSSHRGASYEQYF; cdr3_nt: TGTGCCAGCAGTTCTCACAGGGGTGCGTCCTACGAGCAGTACTTC
d_call: .; clone_size: few; j_call: TRBJ2-2; v_call: TRBV7-2; cdr3_aa: CASSSGQPGGELFF; cdr3_nt: TGTGCCAGCAGCTCCGGACAACCGGGAGGGGAGCTGTTTTTT
d_call: TRBD2; clone_size: .; j_call: TRBJ2-7; v_call: TRBV7-3; cdr3_aa: CASSLWAAGGGEQYF; cdr3_nt: TGTGCCAGCAGCTTATGGGCAGCGGGAGGTGGCGAGCAGTACTTC
d_call: .; clone_size: .; j_call: TRBJ2-5; v_call: TRBV7-3; cdr3_aa: CASSQYAGTQETQYF; cdr3_nt: TGTGCCAGCAGCCAATACGCAGGGACTCAAGAGACCCAGTACTTC
d_call: .; clone_size: .; j_call: TRBJ2-1; v_call: TRBV29-1; cdr3_aa: CSVATYPSSYNEQFF; cdr3_nt: TGCAGCGTGGCGACCTATCCGAGCTCCTACAATGAGCAGTTCTTC
d_call: .; clone_size: .; j_call: TRBJ2-5; v_call: TRBV5-1; cdr3_aa: CASSRFNADQQETQYF; cdr3_nt: TGCGCCAGCAGCCGTTTCAACGCGGACCAACAAGAGACCCAGTACTTC
d_call: .; clone_size: .; j_call: TRBJ1-3; v_call: TRBV19; cdr3_aa: CASSISRGQPNTIYF; cdr3_nt: TGTGCCAGTAGTATATCAAGGGGCCAGCCGAACACCATATATTTT
d_call: .; clone_size: .; j_call: TRBJ1-1; v_call: TRBV28; cdr3_aa: CASSLLWQGLNTEAFF; cdr3_nt: TGTGCCAGCAGTTTACTCTGGCAGGGGTTGAACACTGAAGCTTTCTTT
d_call: TRBD2; clone_size: .; j_call: TRBJ2-7; v_call: TRBV10-3; cdr3_aa: CAISGRASGIPEQYF; cdr3_nt: TGTGCCATCAGTGGGAGGGCTAGCGGGATCCCCGAGCAGTACTTC
d_call: .; clone_size: .; j_call: TRBJ1-1; v_call: TRBV9; cdr3_aa: CASSGNSGGGTEAFF; cdr3_nt: TGTGCCAGCAGCGGAAACAGCGGGGGGGGCACTGAAGCTTTCTTT
d_call: .; clone_size: .; j_call: TRBJ1-1; v_call: TRBV14; cdr3_aa: CASSQDDLQVTEAFF; cdr3_nt: TGTGCCAGCAGCCAAGACGATCTCCAGGTGACTGAAGCTTTCTTT
d_call: TRBD2; clone_size: .; j_call: TRBJ2-1; v_call: TRBV19; cdr3_aa: CASRLAGSSYNEQFF; cdr3_nt: TGTGCCAGTAGGCTAGCGGGAAGCTCCTACAATGAGCAGTTCTTC
d_call: TRBD2; clone_size: .; j_call: TRBJ2-5; v_call: TRBV5-1; cdr3_aa: CASSRASGSSETQYF; cdr3_nt: TGCGCCAGTTCGAGGGCTAGCGGGAGTTCGGAGACCCAGTACTTC
d_call: .; clone_size: .; j_call: TRBJ2-3; v_call: TRBV9; cdr3_aa: CASSPGEGSQYF; cdr3_nt: TGTGCCAGCAGCCCAGGAGAGGGGTCGCAGTATTTT
d_call: TRBD2; clone_size: .; j_call: TRBJ2-1; v_call: TRBV5-1; cdr3_aa: CASSSKAGGSFNEQFF; cdr3_nt: TGCGCCAGCAGCTCAAAAGCGGGAGGATCCTTCAATGAGCAGTTCTTC
d_call: .; clone_size: many; j_call: TRBJ2-5; v_call: TRBV6-6; cdr3_aa: CASSSPGTEETQYF; cdr3_nt: TGTGCCAGCAGTTCCCCCGGGACTGAAGAGACCCAGTACTTC
d_call: .; clone_size: .; j_call: TRBJ2-5; v_call: TRBV28; cdr3_aa: CASSYRELETQYF; cdr3_nt: TGTGCCAGCAGTTATAGGGAGTTAGAGACCCAGTACTTC
d_call: TRBD2; clone_size: .; j_call: TRBJ2-3; v_call: TRBV7-9; cdr3_aa: CASSRGLARDTQYF; cdr3_nt: TGTGCCAGCAGCCGGGGACTAGCGAGGGATACGCAGTATTTT
d_call: TRBD1; clone_size: few; j_call: TRBJ1-4; v_call: TRBV10-2; cdr3_aa: CASRLQGANEKLFF; cdr3_nt: TGCGCCAGCAGACTACAGGGGGCGAATGAAAAACTGTTTTTT
d_call: TRBD1; clone_size: few; j_call: TRBJ1-5; v_call: TRBV5-4; cdr3_aa: CASSLGSGGRAGNQPQHF; cdr3_nt: TGTGCCAGCAGCTTGGGGTCAGGGGGCCGAGCGGGCAATCAGCCCCAGCATTTT
d_call: .; clone_size: once; j_call: TRBJ1-2; v_call: TRBV28; cdr3_aa: CASTPSTVPPGDYGYTF; cdr3_nt: TGTGCCAGCACGCCCTCGACGGTCCCCCCGGGGGACTATGGCTACACCTTC
d_call: .; clone_size: .; j_call: TRBJ1-4; v_call: TRBV28; cdr3_aa: CASRINEKLFF; cdr3_nt: TGTGCCAGCAGGATTAATGAAAAACTGTTTTTT
d_call: .; clone_size: .; j_call: TRBJ2-3; v_call: TRBV27; cdr3_aa: CASSLRDPRTDTQYF; cdr3_nt: TGTGCCAGCAGTCTCCGGGACCCACGAACAGATACGCAGTATTTT
d_call: .; clone_size: .; j_call: TRBJ2-3; v_call: TRBV5-1; cdr3_aa: CASSLVGGTFLEDTQYF; cdr3_nt: TGCGCCAGCAGCTTGGTGGGGGGCACGTTTCTAGAAGATACGCAGTATTTT
d_call: .; clone_size: .; j_call: TRBJ1-2; v_call: TRBV28; cdr3_aa: CASRVLYGYTF; cdr3_nt: TGTGCCAGCAGAGTCCTCTATGGCTACACCTTC
d_call: .; clone_size: many; j_call: TRBJ1-1; v_call: TRBV25-1; cdr3_aa: CASSEYQEGTEAFF; cdr3_nt: TGTGCCAGCAGTGAATATCAGGAAGGGACTGAAGCTTTCTTT
d_call: TRBD2; clone_size: once; j_call: TRBJ2-1; v_call: TRBV7-2; cdr3_aa: CASSQRLGLAGGATEQFF; cdr3_nt: TGTGCCAGCAGCCAGAGGCTCGGGCTAGCGGGAGGGGCTACTGAGCAGTTCTTC
d_call: .; clone_size: many; j_call: TRBJ2-1; v_call: TRBV2; cdr3_aa: CASSHEGGNEQFF; cdr3_nt: TGTGCCAGCAGCCACGAAGGCGGGAATGAGCAGTTCTTC
d_call: .; clone_size: few; j_call: TRBJ2-1; v_call: TRBV27; cdr3_aa: CASREQTSFSYNEQFF; cdr3_nt: TGTGCCAGCAGAGAGCAGACAAGCTTCTCCTACAATGAGCAGTTCTTC
d_call: TRBD1; clone_size: .; j_call: TRBJ1-3; v_call: TRBV18; cdr3_aa: CASSWGQAFSGNTIYF; cdr3_nt: TGTGCCAGCTCATGGGGACAGGCCTTCTCTGGAAACACCATATATTTT
d_call: .; clone_size: .; j_call: TRBJ1-5; v_call: TRBV6-1; cdr3_aa: CASSWGGSNQPQHF; cdr3_nt: TGTGCCAGCAGTTGGGGGGGCAGCAATCAGCCCCAGCATTTT
d_call: .; clone_size: .; j_call: TRBJ2-1; v_call: TRBV5-1; cdr3_aa: CASTRDSNYNEQFF; cdr3_nt: TGCGCCAGCACCCGGGACTCAAACTACAATGAGCAGTTCTTC
d_call: .; clone_size: .; j_call: TRBJ2-5; v_call: TRBV28; cdr3_aa: CATSGQGQETQYF; cdr3_nt: TGTGCCACCTCCGGGCAGGGACAAGAGACCCAGTACTTC
d_call: .; clone_size: once; j_call: TRBJ2-1; v_call: TRBV28; cdr3_aa: CASTSQGRGHNEQFF; cdr3_nt: TGTGCCAGCACCTCGCAGGGGAGAGGGCACAATGAGCAGTTCTTC
d_call: .; clone_size: .; j_call: TRBJ1-1; v_call: TRBV6-5; cdr3_aa: CASSRTENTEAFF; cdr3_nt: TGTGCCAGCAGTCGGACGGAGAACACTGAAGCTTTCTTT
d_call: TRBD1; clone_size: .; j_call: TRBJ1-5; v_call: TRBV2; cdr3_aa: CASSEMGQYNQPQHF; cdr3_nt: TGTGCCAGCAGTGAAATGGGACAGTACAATCAGCCCCAGCATTTT
d_call: .; clone_size: once; j_call: TRBJ2-2; v_call: TRBV23-1; cdr3_aa: CASSQKCGGPGELFF; cdr3_nt: TGCGCCAGCAGTCAAAAATGCGGGGGCCCCGGGGAGCTGTTTTTT
d_call: TRBD2; clone_size: once; j_call: TRBJ2-3; v_call: TRBV5-1; cdr3_aa: CASSLGGLADSTDTQYF; cdr3_nt: TGCGCCAGCAGCTTGGGAGGACTAGCGGACAGCACAGATACGCAGTATTTT
d_call: .; clone_size: once; j_call: TRBJ2-2; v_call: TRBV7-3; cdr3_aa: CASSYRLGDTGELFF; cdr3_nt: TGTGCCAGCAGCTACCGACTAGGGGACACCGGGGAGCTGTTTTTT
d_call: .; clone_size: .; j_call: TRBJ1-1; v_call: TRBV7-8; cdr3_aa: CASSGRTENTEAFF; cdr3_nt: TGTGCCAGCAGCGGTCGGACCGAAAACACTGAAGCTTTCTTT
d_call: TRBD1; clone_size: .; j_call: TRBJ1-3; v_call: TRBV25-1; cdr3_aa: CASRDRASGNTIYF; cdr3_nt: TGTGCCAGCAGAGACAGGGCCTCTGGAAACACCATATATTTT
d_call: TRBD2; clone_size: few; j_call: TRBJ2-7; v_call: TRBV6-6; cdr3_aa: CASSDTGTNPYEQYF; cdr3_nt: TGTGCCAGCAGTGATACCGGGACTAACCCCTACGAGCAGTACTTC
d_call: .; clone_size: .; j_call: TRBJ2-1; v_call: TRBV5-1; cdr3_aa: CASRSSYNEQFF; cdr3_nt: TGCGCCAGCCGGAGTTCCTACAATGAGCAGTTCTTC
d_call: .; clone_size: .; j_call: TRBJ1-3; v_call: TRBV19; cdr3_aa: CASSPLVSGNTIYF; cdr3_nt: TGTGCCAGTAGTCCTTTGGTCTCTGGAAACACCATATATTTT
d_call: .; clone_size: .; j_call: TRBJ1-5; v_call: TRBV30; cdr3_aa: CAWSVRAGQPQHF; cdr3_nt: TGTGCCTGGAGTGTACGGGCGGGCCAGCCCCAGCATTTT